These T cell receptor beta chains were read from a single sample in a study of T cell responses to AZD1222 COVID-19 vaccine. The protocol was immunoSEQ multiplex PCR, while the TCRdb copy is restricted to in-frame clones and leaves out a portion. Of roughly 84,000 clones in the sample, roughly 85% are singletons; the top ten hold 1.5%. Sequencing was performed on peripheral blood, taken on day 0 of AZD1222 vaccination. All receptors derive from an adult in good health. CDR3s include the opening cysteine and the closing phenylalanine or tryptophan. The order of the fields is D gene, V gene, clone size, J gene, CDR3 DNA, CDR3 protein. A D gene is named only where the DNA matches it firmly. Size is omitted from some rows. Given values are once, few, many or a class for expanded clones.

>-|TRBV7-9|-|TRBJ1-4
TGTGCCAGCAGCCCACAGGCTAATGAAAAACTGTTTTTT
CASSPQANEKLFF
>-|TRBV18|-|TRBJ1-1
TGTGCCAGCTCACCACCGGAAAGGGCCGCAGCACCTGAAGCTTTCTTT
CASSPPERAAAPEAFF
>-|TRBV15|-|TRBJ2-7
TGTGCCACCAGCACCAATCAGGGTGGTGGCTACGAGCAGTACTTC
CATSTNQGGGYEQYF
>TRBD2|TRBV7-2|-|TRBJ2-7
TGTGCCAGCAGCTTTAGCGGGAGGCGGGAGCAGTACTTC
CASSFSGRREQYF
>TRBD2|TRBV5-1|-|TRBJ2-5
TGCGCCAGCAGCTTGATACCGGGACTATTAAAAGAGACCCAGTACTTC
CASSLIPGLLKETQYF
>TRBD1|TRBV19|-|TRBJ2-7
TGTGCCAGCGGGGACAGCCTCTACGAGCAGTACTTC
CASGDSLYEQYF
>-|TRBV25-1|-|TRBJ2-2
TGTGCCAGCAGTGCCCAGGGGCGCAACACCGGGGAGCTGTTTTTT
CASSAQGRNTGELFF
>-|TRBV3-1/TRBV3-2|-|TRBJ2-5
TGTGCCAGCAGCCCCCGGACTGGAAAAGAGACCCAGTACTTC
CASSPRTGKETQYF
>-|TRBV9|-|TRBJ2-7
TGTGCCAGCAGCCCCCGAGCGGGCCAGCCGAGCGAGCAGTACTTC
CASSPRAGQPSEQYF
>TRBD2|TRBV27|-|TRBJ2-5
TGTGCCAGCAGGGATCCTAGCGGGAGGGCCCCCCCGACCCAGTACTTC
CASRDPSGRAPPTQYF
>-|TRBV21-1|-|TRBJ1-1
TGTGCCAGCAGCAAAAAACAGGGAATGAACACTGAAGCTTTCTTT
CASSKKQGMNTEAFF
>-|TRBV28|-|TRBJ2-3
TGTGCCAGCAGATTGCGCGCCGATACGCAGTATTTT
CASRLRADTQYF
>-|TRBV6-5|-|TRBJ2-2
TGTGCCAGCAGTTACTGGCGGCGGACGAACACCGGGGAGCTGTTTTTT
CASSYWRRTNTGELFF
>-|TRBV14|medium-sized|TRBJ2-3
TGTGCCAGCAGCCAAGATGAAAAGGGGGGAGCAGATACGCAGTATTTT
CASSQDEKGGADTQYF
>TRBD1|TRBV27|-|TRBJ2-7
TGTGCCAGCAGGACGAGACAGGGGGTTTTGGGAGAGCAGTACTTC
CASRTRQGVLGEQYF
>-|TRBV21-1|-|TRBJ1-5
TGTGCCAGCAGCAAAGCGCTTCGCCAGCCCCAGCATTTT
CASSKALRQPQHF
>-|TRBV14|-|TRBJ2-2
TGTGCCAGCAGCCAAGTAGCGGTCGGGGAGCTGTTTTTT
CASSQVAVGELFF
>-|TRBV9|-|TRBJ1-3
TGTGCCAGCAGCGTAAATAGTATCTCTGGAAACACCATATATTTT
CASSVNSISGNTIYF
>-|TRBV15|-|TRBJ1-1
TGTGCCACCAGCAGAGGGAACACTGAAGCTTTCTTT
CATSRGNTEAFF
>-|TRBV19|-|TRBJ1-2
TGTGCCAGTACCCCGGGACGTGACTATGGCTACACCTTC
CASTPGRDYGYTF
>TRBD1|TRBV7-2|-|TRBJ2-6
TGTGCCAGCAGCTTACGTAGGGGGCCTGGGGCCAACGTCCTGACTTTC
CASSLRRGPGANVLTF
>-|TRBV15|-|TRBJ2-3
TGTGCCACCAGCAGAGTGGATACGCAGTATTTT
CATSRVDTQYF
>TRBD1|TRBV19|-|TRBJ2-5
TGTGCCAGTAGCACACAGGGGGAGACCCAGTACTTC
CASSTQGETQYF
>-|TRBV6-5|-|TRBJ2-7
TGTGCCAGCAGCGTTGCCGGGGCCTACTACGAGCAGTACTTC
CASSVAGAYYEQYF
>-|TRBV30|few|TRBJ1-3
TGTGCCTGGACCCAGGGCAGTCCTCTAAACACCATATATTTT
CAWTQGSPLNTIYF
>TRBD2|TRBV7-8|-|TRBJ2-3
TGTGCCAGCAGCTCTAGGGTGGGACTAGCGGGATACTCTAGCACAGATACGCAGTATTTT
CASSSRVGLAGYSSTDTQYF
>-|TRBV27|-|TRBJ1-2
TGTGCCAGCAGTTCGCGGAATAAACGGGGCTACACCTTC
CASSSRNKRGYTF
>-|TRBV12-3/TRBV12-4|-|TRBJ1-2
TGTGCCAGCAGTTTCCCAGGGAGCTATGGCTACACCTTC
CASSFPGSYGYTF
>TRBD2|TRBV19|few|TRBJ2-5
TGTGCCAGTAGTTATAGCGGGAGCGGTGAGACCCAGTACTTC
CASSYSGSGETQYF
>TRBD1|TRBV19|-|TRBJ1-5
TGTGCCAGTAGTCAGAGGGTGGGACAGGGATTCTTTAGGAATCAGCCCCAGCATTTT
CASSQRVGQGFFRNQPQHF
>-|TRBV7-9|-|TRBJ1-1
TGTGCCAGCAGCTTAAATCGGGGCGAGGGAGCTTTCTTT
CASSLNRGEGAFF
>TRBD1|TRBV18|-|TRBJ1-1
TGTGCCAGCTCGCCTACCGGGACAGGAGTTATGAACACTGAAGCTTTCTTT
CASSPTGTGVMNTEAFF
>-|TRBV2|-|TRBJ2-1
TGTGCCAGCAGTGAATTGGACAACCGATACAATGAGCAGTTCTTC
CASSELDNRYNEQFF
>-|TRBV25-1|-|TRBJ2-1
TGTGCCAGCAGTGACCACAGGGACAATGAGCAGTTCTTC
CASSDHRDNEQFF
>-|TRBV29-1|-|TRBJ1-3
TGCAGCGTTGAACTTAGCCCGGGTCAGGCGCCGAGCTCTGGAAACACCATATATTTT
CSVELSPGQAPSSGNTIYF
>-|TRBV12-1|-|TRBJ1-5
TGTGCCAGCAGCTTGAGGGGGGTCCGTCCTAGCAATCAGCCCCAGCATTTT
CASSLRGVRPSNQPQHF
>-|TRBV6-1|-|TRBJ1-5
TGTGCCAGCAGTGAAATGGGGGTGTTGAGTAATCAGCCCCAGCATTTT
CASSEMGVLSNQPQHF
>TRBD1|TRBV3-1/TRBV3-2|-|TRBJ1-2
TGTGCCAGCAGACGGACAGGGGGCGACGGCTACACCTTC
CASRRTGGDGYTF
>TRBD1|TRBV7-8|-|TRBJ1-3
TGTGCCAGCAGCCCAACCCGGACAGGGACTGGAAACACCATATATTTT
CASSPTRTGTGNTIYF
>-|TRBV18|-|TRBJ2-5
TGTGCCAGCTCACCACCGGCGGAAGAGACCCAGTACTTC
CASSPPAEETQYF
>-|TRBV4-3|-|TRBJ2-6
TGCGCCAGCAGCCAAGACCGAGGAGGCAGGGCGCCTGGGGCCAACGTCCTGACTTTC
CASSQDRGGRAPGANVLTF
>TRBD2|TRBV2|-|TRBJ2-1
TGTGCCAGCAGCTTGACTAGCGGTGCTAGGGAGCAGTTCTTC
CASSLTSGAREQFF
>TRBD1|TRBV5-4|-|TRBJ1-2
TGTGCCAGCAGCCGAGACAGGGGGCTCCCTAACTATGGCTACACCTTC
CASSRDRGLPNYGYTF
>TRBD2|TRBV25-1|-|TRBJ2-1
TGTGCCAGCAGTCCTCCGGGACTAGCGGTATACAATGAGCAGTTCTTC
CASSPPGLAVYNEQFF
>-|TRBV18|once|TRBJ1-3
TGTGCCAGCTCACCACGAGAATTCTCTGGAAACACCATATATTTT
CASSPREFSGNTIYF
>-|TRBV7-3|-|TRBJ2-1
TGTGCCAGCAGCTTCGGCGAGGGCCTTTACAATGAGCAGTTCTTC
CASSFGEGLYNEQFF
>-|TRBV30|-|TRBJ1-2
TGTGCCTGGGCCCAACAGGGTCGAAACTATGGCTACACCTTC
CAWAQQGRNYGYTF
>-|TRBV10-1|-|TRBJ1-2
TGCGCCAGCAGTGGTGTCAGGGCAAACTATGGCTACACCTTC
CASSGVRANYGYTF
>-|TRBV19|-|TRBJ1-5
TGTGCCAGTAGGGACACCCGGGCTTCAGGGCGCAATCAGCCCCAGCATTTT
CASRDTRASGRNQPQHF
>TRBD2|TRBV19|-|TRBJ2-1
TGTGCCAGTAGTCGAGGGACTAGCGGACACAATGAGCAGTTCTTC
CASSRGTSGHNEQFF
>-|TRBV7-2|once|TRBJ2-1
TGTGCCAGCAGCTTAGGAGGGAGCGCTCTATATGAGCAGTTCTTC
CASSLGGSALYEQFF
>-|TRBV2|-|TRBJ2-2
TGTGCCAGCAGGACACCAGACACCGGGGAGCTGTTTTTT
CASRTPDTGELFF
>-|TRBV9|once|TRBJ2-3
TGTGCCAGCAGCGTAGGCGGTCGAGACACAGATACGCAGTATTTT
CASSVGGRDTDTQYF
>-|TRBV6-5|-|TRBJ2-7
TGTGCCAGCAATTCCGCACCGAGTTCAACCTACGAGCAGTACTTC
CASNSAPSSTYEQYF
>-|TRBV6-2/TRBV6-3|-|TRBJ1-2
TGTGCCAGCAGTAGGTACACTGCTAACTATGGCTACACCTTC
CASSRYTANYGYTF
>-|TRBV5-1|-|TRBJ2-1
TGCGCCAGCAGCGGGTTAGTTGTCGACAATGAGCAGTTCTTC
CASSGLVVDNEQFF